A single sample gave rise to the 10 T cell receptor beta chains below, sequenced in a study of blood T cell repertoires in COVID-19. Sequencing used immunoSEQ multiplex PCR; TCRdb keeps in-frame clones, though not all of them. Among about 52,000 clones, 86% were seen once, and the ten largest hold 20% to 25%. The sample taken for sequencing was peripheral blood. Every receptor here comes from a woman older than 75 with acute or convalescent COVID-19.

The CDR3 loop is CASSLRTGDEQYF. The CDR3 DNA sequence: TGTGCCAGCAGCTTAAGGACAGGCGACGAGCAGTACTTC. J is TRBJ2-7 and V is TRBV5-6; 7 bases are shared with TRBD1. V shed 2 bases, J shed 5 bases, and the junction held 4 bases outside the gene matches. CDR3 length equals 13 residues. From germline, CDR1 is SGHDT and CDR2 YYEEEE.

The chain carries TRBV19 and TRBJ1-2, with 9 bases fitting TRBD1. The CDR3 length is 13 residues. From germline, CDR1 is LNHDA and CDR2 SQIVND (reference sequence). Losses at the gene ends were 8 bases for V and 8 bases for J; bases not matched to a gene: 9. In DNA, the CDR3 is TGTGCCAGTCTGGGACAGGGCTATGTAGGCTACACCTTC. Translation: CASLGQGYVGYTF. Drawing the rest from reference TRBV19 and TRBJ1-2, the complete variable domain is DGGITQSPKYLFRKEGQNVTLSCEQNLNHDAMYWYRQDPGQGLRLIYYSQIVNDFQKGDIAEGYSVSREKKESFPLTVTSAQKNPTAFYLCASLGQGYVGYTFGSGTRLTVV.

This clone was seen a single time. CDR3 coding DNA: TGTGCCAGCTCACCACCGACGGGGAATACATATGGCTACACCTTC. Translated: CASSPPTGNTYGYTF. The gene calls are TRBV18 and TRBJ1-2; D unclear. There are 15 residues in the CDR3. In germline, CDR1 is KGHSH, CDR2 LQKENI. V was trimmed by 0 bases and J by 5 bases, leaving 13 bases between them.

The J gene is TRBJ1-1, the V gene TRBV12-5; D is ambiguous. CDR3 size: 13 residues. The V gene lost 5 bases and the J gene lost 2 bases, with 9 bases spanning the gap. Germline V gene data show CDR1 as LGHNT and CDR2 as FRNRAP. CDR3 bases: TGTGCTAGTGGTCTGGGAGCAAACACTGAAGCTTTCTTT. Translation gives CASGLGANTEAFF.

V gene TRBV6-1 combines with J gene TRBJ1-5, with no clear D. From germline, CDR1 is MNHNS and CDR2 SASEGT. The length of the CDR3 is 15 residues. V lost 2 bases to trimming and J lost 0 bases, with 8 bases between them. CDR3 sequence (DNA): TGTGCCAGCAGTGAATTGAACTATAGCAATCAGCCCCAGCATTTT. Translated, it gives CASSELNYSNQPQHF.

The rearrangement joins TRBV3-1 (or the pseudogene TRBV3-2) to TRBJ2-3; TRBD1 agrees at 7 bases. In germline, CDR1 is LGHDT, CDR2 YNNKEL (reference sequence). V was clipped by 4 bases and J by 2 bases; unmatched bases: 6. This CDR3 contains 15 residues. Here the CDR3 reads CASSRRDRYTDTQYF. In nucleotides, the CDR3 is TGTGCCAGCAGCCGCCGGGACAGATACACAGATACGCAGTATTTT.

This clone was counted only a few times. The chain joins TRBV5-1 to TRBJ1-6; D remains unclear. The CDR3 contains 16 residues. Germline V lookup: CDR1 SGHRS, CDR2 YFSETQ. V was clipped by 4 bases and J by 0 bases, with 11 bases between them. The CDR3 coding sequence is TGCGCCAGCAGCATTGGAGGGAGCTCCTATAATTCACCCCTCCACTTT. Its protein is CASSIGGSSYNSPLHF.

This chain uses TRBV19 with TRBJ1-6; D call uncertain. Germline V CDR1 and CDR2: LNHDA, SQIVND (reference sequence). Trimming took off 8 bases at V and 13 bases at J, with 36 bases between the two ends. The CDR3 has 19 amino acids. For the CDR3, the DNA is TGTGCCAGTTCCCCAAGGGAGGTCGCCCACGTTGCTAGGAGGGATCCCCTCCACTTT. It encodes CASSPREVAHVARRDPLHF.

The chain joins TRBV19 to TRBJ1-2; D is perhaps TRBD1 (6 bases). The CDR3 length is 14 residues. The germline V gene encodes CDR1 LNHDA and CDR2 SQIVND (reference sequence). V lost 6 bases and J 5 bases, leaving 16 bases between the germline ends. CDR3 residues: CASSGTRRVYGYTF. The CDR3, as DNA: TGTGCCAGTAGCGGGACACGGCGGGTGTATGGCTACACCTTC.

The rearrangement links TRBV3-1 (or the pseudogene TRBV3-2) to TRBJ1-6; a possible D gene is TRBD1 (5 bases). This CDR3 contains 15 residues. Germline V gene data show CDR1 as LGHDT and CDR2 as YNNKEL (reference sequence). V gave up 2 bases and J gave up 7 bases, with 12 bases separating them. CDR3 loop: CASSQPQGGNSPLHF. DNA for the CDR3: TGTGCCAGCAGCCAACCTCAGGGAGGGAATTCACCCCTCCACTTT.